These T cell receptor beta chains were read from a single sample in a study of PD-1 blockade in classical Hodgkin lymphoma. The assay was immunoSEQ multiplex PCR, and TCRdb's table has in-frame clones only and misses some. The data show roughly 81,000 clones, about 93% seen once. Sequenced material: peripheral blood mononuclear cells (PBMCs), taken before the second cycle of nivolumab. These receptors came from a human donor with classical Hodgkin lymphoma. Each CDR3 is given with its conserved first and last residue. The order of the fields is J gene, clone size, V gene, D gene, CDR3 protein, CDR3 DNA. D genes are given only for firm matches. Clone size is shown for a subset of rows, as once, few, many or a class of expanded clone.

TRBJ2-1,once,TRBV28,.,CASTIGGTAYNEQFF,TGTGCCAGCACTATCGGCGGGACAGCGTACAATGAGCAGTTCTTC
TRBJ2-7,once,TRBV30,.,CAWNSVARTYEQYF,TGTGCCTGGAATTCGGTGGCTAGAACCTACGAGCAGTACTTC
TRBJ2-7,.,TRBV7-9,.,CASSLGRPEQYF,TGTGCCAGCAGCTTAGGACGACCCGAGCAGTACTTC
TRBJ2-1,.,TRBV29-1,.,CSVPGSSYNEQFF,TGCAGCGTTCCAGGGAGCTCCTACAATGAGCAGTTCTTC
TRBJ2-5,once,TRBV6-5,TRBD2,CASSYGGLLAQETQYF,TGTGCCAGCAGTTACGGGGGATTACTAGCGCAAGAGACCCAGTACTTC
TRBJ2-7,.,TRBV28,TRBD1,CASSRSGTGGHEQYF,TGTGCCAGCAGTCGCTCCGGGACAGGGGGACACGAGCAGTACTTC
TRBJ2-7,once,TRBV29-1,.,CSVDKRATNSYEQYF,TGCAGCGTCGATAAGCGGGCAACTAACTCCTACGAGCAGTACTTC
TRBJ2-5,.,TRBV6-5,TRBD1,CASRQGEEYF,TGTGCCAGCAGACAGGGGGAAGAGTACTTC
TRBJ1-2,.,TRBV25-1,.,CASSLDGYTF,TGTGCCAGTTCCCTAGATGGCTACACCTTC
TRBJ1-2,once,TRBV7-2,.,CASSLEGVSRRYGYTF,TGTGCCAGCAGCTTAGAGGGGGTCAGCCGGCGCTATGGCTACACCTTC
TRBJ2-1,.,TRBV6-5,TRBD2,CASSYPTSGENEQFF,TGTGCCAGCAGTTACCCGACTAGCGGCGAGAATGAGCAGTTCTTC
TRBJ1-6,.,TRBV2,TRBD1,CASSLYRGRNSPLHF,TGTGCCAGCAGTCTCTACAGGGGAAGGAATTCACCCCTCCACTTT
TRBJ2-2,.,TRBV5-4,.,CASSFGGGELFF,TGTGCCAGCAGCTTTGGGGGCGGGGAGCTGTTTTTT
TRBJ2-3,.,TRBV27,TRBD1,CASSLDGTGAGDTQYF,TGTGCCAGCAGTTTGGACGGGACAGGGGCAGGGGATACGCAGTATTTT
TRBJ2-7,.,TRBV6-1,TRBD1,CASSEAQGASYEQYF,TGTGCCAGCAGTGAGGCCCAGGGGGCGAGCTACGAGCAGTACTTC
TRBJ1-2,.,TRBV5-3,.,CAKPPWGDYGYTF,TGTGCCAAGCCCCCTTGGGGGGACTATGGCTACACCTTC
TRBJ2-2,once,TRBV7-6,.,CASSHASEGELFF,TGTGCCAGCAGCCACGCTTCGGAGGGGGAGCTGTTTTTT
TRBJ2-5,.,TRBV11-2,.,CASSDKTGSWAETQYF,TGTGCCAGCAGCGATAAAACAGGGAGTTGGGCAGAGACCCAGTACTTC
TRBJ1-3,.,TRBV9,.,CASSVGAAASGNTIYF,TGTGCCAGCAGCGTGGGGGCAGCCGCCTCTGGAAACACCATATATTTT
TRBJ2-5,.,TRBV28,.,CASSFPADQETQYF,TGTGCCAGCAGTTTTCCAGCGGACCAAGAGACCCAGTACTTC
TRBJ2-1,.,TRBV5-4,TRBD2,CASSWTSGRANEQFF,TGTGCCAGCAGCTGGACTAGCGGGAGGGCAAATGAGCAGTTCTTC
TRBJ1-2,.,TRBV5-1,.,CASSLESGTRTDANYGYTF,TGCGCCAGCAGCTTGGAGTCCGGGACAAGGACCGACGCTAACTATGGCTACACCTTC
TRBJ1-5,.,TRBV6-4,.,CASPRSPFSNQPQHF,TGTGCCAGCCCCCGGTCCCCCTTCAGCAATCAGCCCCAGCATTTT
TRBJ1-1,.,TRBV7-2,.,CASSLYGLNTEAFF,TGTGCCAGCAGCTTATACGGCCTGAACACTGAAGCTTTCTTT
TRBJ2-7,.,TRBV30,TRBD2,CASGEGLAYEQYF,TGTGCCTCCGGGGAGGGGTTGGCGTACGAGCAGTACTTC
TRBJ2-1,.,TRBV6-5,TRBD2,CASSYPGGGSNEQFF,TGTGCCAGCAGTTACCCTGGGGGGGGTTCCAATGAGCAGTTCTTC
TRBJ2-5,.,TRBV10-3,.,CAISRGGWQETQYF,TGTGCCATCTCACGAGGGGGGTGGCAAGAGACCCAGTACTTC
TRBJ2-2,.,TRBV5-1,.,CASSQRTILTGELFF,TGCGCCAGCAGTCAGAGAACGATTCTCACCGGGGAGCTGTTTTTT
TRBJ1-4,once,TRBV5-1,.,CASSSVAEDEKLFF,TGCGCCAGCAGCTCAGTCGCGGAAGATGAAAAACTGTTTTTT
TRBJ2-7,.,TRBV11-2,.,CASSFRVSAPYEQYF,TGTGCCAGCAGCTTCCGCGTATCGGCGCCTTACGAGCAGTACTTC
TRBJ2-2,once,TRBV6-4,.,CASSDSFIEPIASIGWVKTGELFF,TGTGCCAGCAGTGACTCCTTTATCGAACCTATCGCGTCAATCGGGTGGGTAAAAACCGGGGAGCTGTTTTTT
TRBJ2-7,.,TRBV25-1,TRBD1,CASSYGDSSYEQYF,TGTGCCAGCAGCTACGGGGACAGCTCCTACGAGCAGTACTTC
TRBJ2-5,.,TRBV7-8,TRBD2,CASSTGLAGFSETQYF,TGTGCCAGCAGCACGGGACTAGCGGGATTCTCCGAGACCCAGTACTTC
TRBJ2-7,.,TRBV28,TRBD2,CASSDSSGRDPLYF,TGTGCCAGCAGCGATTCTAGCGGGAGAGACCCTCTCTACTTC
TRBJ2-1,.,TRBV11-3,TRBD2,CASSSLAGGRNEQFF,TGTGCCAGCAGCTCACTAGCGGGAGGGCGCAATGAGCAGTTCTTC
TRBJ2-3,once,TRBV11-2,.,CASSFVQGRTDTQYF,TGTGCCAGCAGCTTTGTTCAGGGAAGGACAGATACGCAGTATTTT
TRBJ2-5,once,TRBV5-6,TRBD2,CASSSPGLAGADQETQYF,TGTGCCAGCAGCTCTCCGGGACTAGCGGGAGCGGACCAAGAGACCCAGTACTTC
TRBJ1-2,.,TRBV5-1,TRBD1,CASSPGTGNYGYTF,TGCGCCAGCAGCCCGGGGACAGGGAACTATGGCTACACCTTC
TRBJ1-1,once,TRBV2,TRBD1,CASPGTGTEAFF,TGTGCCAGCCCCGGGACAGGCACTGAAGCTTTCTTT
TRBJ2-7,.,TRBV2,.,CASSAGAAAYEQYF,TGTGCCAGCAGTGCCGGTGCTGCCGCCTACGAGCAGTACTTC
TRBJ2-3,.,TRBV2,TRBD1,CASPRQGMGTDTQYF,TGTGCCAGCCCCCGACAGGGAATGGGCACAGATACGCAGTATTTT
TRBJ2-5,.,TRBV2,.,CASSQETQYF,TGTGCCAGCAGTCAAGAGACCCAGTACTTC
TRBJ2-7,.,TRBV27,.,CASSLGGLGTYEQYF,TGTGCCAGCAGTTTAGGTGGGTTAGGTACCTACGAGCAGTACTTC
TRBJ2-1,.,TRBV2,.,CASSPLGPTWPFF,TGTGCCAGCAGCCCGCTAGGGCCCACGTGGCCGTTCTTC
TRBJ1-2,.,TRBV30,TRBD1,CACMTGVNYGYTF,TGTGCCTGTATGACAGGGGTTAACTATGGCTACACCTTC
TRBJ2-2,.,TRBV6-6,TRBD2,CASSPRTSANTGELFF,TGTGCCAGCAGTCCTAGGACTAGCGCGAACACCGGGGAGCTGTTTTTT
TRBJ1-5,.,TRBV6-5,TRBD1,CASRATGGVGPQHF,TGTGCCAGCAGGGCCACAGGGGGCGTTGGCCCCCAGCATTTT
TRBJ1-2,.,TRBV11-2,TRBD1,CASSEQGAYGYTF,TGTGCCAGCAGCGAACAGGGGGCCTATGGCTACACCTTC
TRBJ1-3,.,TRBV29-1,.,CSGQYGAGNTIYF,TGCAGCGGCCAATATGGCGCTGGAAACACCATATATTTT
TRBJ1-4,few,TRBV15,TRBD1,CATSRFRDRGATNEKLFF,TGTGCCACCAGCAGATTCCGGGACAGGGGTGCAACTAATGAAAAACTGTTTTTT
TRBJ2-7,.,TRBV29-1,TRBD1,CSVQTTGGSYEQYF,TGCAGCGTGCAGACTACAGGGGGCTCCTACGAGCAGTACTTC